Below are 8 T cell receptor beta chains sequenced from a single sample in a study of blood T cells in healthy people across ages. PCR was performed a second time for about 7 to 12 cycles using a sample-barcoded 5' primer and a J-beta primer mix. In TCRdb, the 5' RACE reads were re-called with MiXCR into one record per CDR3 protein. There are 1.5 million to 2 million distinct CDR3 sequences in the sample; 28% occur only once, and about 7.7% lies in the top ten. Sequenced input: blood. The receptors originated from a woman aged 25-40 years in good health.

In this sample, this clonotype turned up many times. The chain recombines TRBV27 with TRBJ2-1; D might be TRBD2 (6 bases). Trimming stripped 4 bases from V and 4 bases from J, with 11 bases between. The CDR3 consists of 14 residues. Germline CDR1 reads MNHEY; CDR2 reads SMNVEV (reference sequence). The CDR3 nucleotides are TGTGCCAGCAGTTATCCCGGGAGATACAATGAGCAGTTCTTC. Its protein is CASSYPGRYNEQFF.

This clonotype appeared a single time. A read error is likely, as this CDR3 ends without the conserved phenylalanine or tryptophan. The chain is built from TRBV4-1 and TRBJ1-5; tentatively, D is TRBD1 (6 bases). Germline V lookup: CDR1 MGHRA, CDR2 YSYEKL. This CDR3 has 17 amino acids. The CDR3 sequence is CASGQPGGTRENQPQHS. The CDR3 region has the DNA TGCGCCAGCGGCCAACCCGGAGGGACACGGGAGAATCAGCCCCAGCATTCT.

V gene TRBV12-3 or TRBV12-4 combines with J gene TRBJ2-3, with TRBD1 matching over 8 bases. V lost 6 bases to trimming and J lost 13 bases; unmatched junction nucleotides: 21. The CDR3 is 16 residues long. CDR3 loop: CASRKDRGGETDAEYF. CDR3 in DNA: TGTGCCAGCAGAAAAGACAGGGGTGGAGAGACAGATGCGGAGTATTTT.

This clonotype has a handful of counts. J is TRBJ1-5 and V is TRBV29-1; 9 positions match TRBD1. CDR3 length: 12 residues. The ends lost 6 bases at V and 7 bases at J; junction bases unmatched: 4. CDR1 and CDR2 from the germline V gene are SQVTM and ANQGSEA. The CDR3 sequence is CSVGDRGQPQHF. The CDR3 DNA reads as TGCAGCGTGGGCGACAGGGGGCAGCCCCAGCATTTT.

The V call is TRBV6-5, the J call TRBJ2-3, with D perhaps being TRBD1 or TRBD2 (5 bases each). Trimming took off 0 bases at V and 2 bases at J, with 12 bases between the two ends. This CDR3 has 16 residues. Germline V CDR1 and CDR2: MNHEY, SVGAGI. CDR3 region: CASSYSIWDHTDTQYF. CDR3 coding DNA: TGTGCCAGCAGTTACTCGATCTGGGACCACACAGATACGCAGTATTTT.

Of note for this clonotype: With a much larger clone just one base away, this may be a read error. V usage is TRBV28 and J usage is TRBJ2-5, with D maybe TRBD2 (6 bases). Germline CDR1 MDHEN, CDR2 SYDVKM. The CDR3 runs to 14 residues. CDR3 sequence reads: CASSPIAATETQHF. For the CDR3, the DNA is TGTGCCAGCAGCCCTATAGCGGCGACGGAGACCCAGCACTTC.

The V and J genes are TRBV12-5 and TRBJ2-4; D could derive from TRBD1 or TRBD2 (5 bases each). V gave up 5 bases and J gave up 2 bases, with 16 bases separating them. CDR1 is LGHNT and CDR2 is FRNRAP in the germline V gene. The CDR3 sequence is 16 residues long. The chain's CDR3 is CASGTPRGLTKNIQYF. CDR3 sequence (DNA): TGTGCTAGTGGTACCCCCCGGGGCCTGACCAAAAACATTCAGTACTTC. The whole variable domain, remainder taken from reference TRBV12-5 and TRBJ2-4, is DARVTQTPRHKVTEMGQEVTMRCQPILGHNTVFWYRQTMMQGLELLAYFRNRAPLDDSGMPKDRFSAEMPDATLATLKIQPSEPRDSAVYFCASGTPRGLTKNIQYFGAGTRLSVL.

This clonotype appeared many times. The chain uses TRBV7-2 and TRBJ2-1; TRBD2 matches 11 bases. Germline trimming cut 6 bases from V and 7 bases from J; bases unmatched to any gene: 8. The germline V gene has CDR1 SGHTA and CDR2 FQGNSA. CDR3 length equals 15 residues. CDR3 loop: CASRVGLAGYNEQFF. The DNA of the CDR3 is TGTGCCAGCAGAGTAGGACTAGCGGGCTATAATGAGCAGTTCTTC.